Detailed here is one T cell receptor (beta chain). Its antigen is not known. This record comes from a study of cytomegalovirus exposure and HLA in healthy donors. Germline V gene data show CDR1 as SGHAT and CDR2 as FQNNGV. V lost 5 bases and J 0 bases, leaving 19 bases between the germline ends. The CDR3 is 18 amino acids. Study-wide results and limits: The HLA-A and HLA-B alleles of most subjects were reportedly predicted accurately from TCR beta sequences. For most TCR beta V segments, an earlier analysis put the productive rate at about 87% or about 30% of the time.

The PCR was carried out with 60 Vbeta primers and 13 Jbeta primers. Generated by immunoSEQ multiplex PCR, the TCRdb table keeps only in-frame clones and is missing some. The sample lists 95,000 to 150,000 clones, around 66% occurring once. This rearrangement joins TRBV11-2 to TRBJ1-4, with unresolved D. The TCR was taken from a woman between 35 and 50 years old in good health and CMV-seropositive. Sample: PBMCs. The CDR3 is CASSRRDGFSTTNEKLFF. In nucleotides, the CDR3 is TGTGCCAGCAGCCGGAGGGATGGCTTTTCAACAACTAATGAAAAACTGTTTTTT.